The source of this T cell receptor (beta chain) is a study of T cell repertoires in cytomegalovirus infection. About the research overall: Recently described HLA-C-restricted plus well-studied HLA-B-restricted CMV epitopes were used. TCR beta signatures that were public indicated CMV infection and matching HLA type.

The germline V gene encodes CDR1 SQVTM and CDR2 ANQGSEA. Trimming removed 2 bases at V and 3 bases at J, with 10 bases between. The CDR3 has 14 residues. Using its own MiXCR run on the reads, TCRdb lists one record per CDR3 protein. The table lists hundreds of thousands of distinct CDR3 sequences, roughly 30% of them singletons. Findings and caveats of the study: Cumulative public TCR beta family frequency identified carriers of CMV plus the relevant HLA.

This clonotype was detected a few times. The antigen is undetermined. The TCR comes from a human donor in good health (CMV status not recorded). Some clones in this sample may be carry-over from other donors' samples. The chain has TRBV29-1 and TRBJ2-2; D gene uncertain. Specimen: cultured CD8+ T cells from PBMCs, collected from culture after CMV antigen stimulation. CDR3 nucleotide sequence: TGCAGCGTTGAATGGCAGGAACACACCGGGGAGCTGTTTTTT. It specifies CSVEWQEHTGELFF.